This T cell receptor beta chain was sequenced in a study of breast tumors, draining lymph nodes, adjacent tissues. Study observations and caveats: That most tumor T cells come from lymph nodes remained unproven. Luminal-like breast cancer showed significantly higher tumor–nontumor repertoire similarity than basal-like.

V gave up 6 bases and J gave up 4 bases, with 18 bases separating them. The CDR3 runs 15 residues. Germline CDR1 reads LGHNA; CDR2 reads YNFKEQ. Breast cancer patients provided tissue from their axillary draining lymph nodes. TCRdb used MiXCR to reprocess the multiplex PCR reads, holding one entry per CDR3 protein. There are approximately 100,000 distinct CDR3 sequences in the sample; less than 25% occur only once, and less than 1.5% lies in the top ten. Concerning this clonotype: The antigen remains undetermined.

The origin of this receptor is a female donor with breast cancer. Some clones in this sample may be carry-over from other donors' samples. Sequencing was carried out using axillary lymph node tissue. The rearrangement joins TRBV4-2 to TRBJ1-1, with D possibly matching TRBD1 (5 bases). The CDR3 here is CASSPAGAGGTEAFF. In nucleotides, the CDR3 is TGTGCCAGCAGTCCTGCTGGGGCTGGGGGCACTGAAGCTTTCTTT.